One TCR beta chain is described in this entry. The record originates from a study of blood T cell repertoires in COVID-19. Data came from immunoSEQ multiplex PCR; TCRdb stores just in-frame clones and leaves some out. The profile shows about 150,000 clones, 88% of them singletons. Trimming removed 5 bases from V and 1 base from J, with 13 bases in between. Germline V CDR1 and CDR2: SGHAT, FQNNGV. The CDR3 is 15 amino acids. This rearrangement joins TRBV11-2 to TRBJ2-3; D possibly corresponds to TRBD2 (6 bases). This TCR was sampled from a man aged 60 to 75 with active or convalescent COVID-19. Specimen: peripheral blood. In nucleotides, the CDR3 is TGTGCCAGCAGCCCCGGGACTCTACGCACAGATACGCAGTATTTT. Its protein is CASSPGTLRTDTQYF.